The 22 T cell receptor beta chains reported below all come from one sample, sequenced in a study of OX40 agonist ivuxolimab in advanced cancers. Library creation used the immunoSEQ multiplex PCR assay. The table comes from immuneACCESS by way of TCRdb, which keeps in-frame sequences with V and J called. Part of the clones is missing from these tables; in studies checked, under half for an unresolved V gene and the rest for unknown reasons. In this sample the table shows 23,000 or so clones, 70% to 90% of which occur a single time. Over 25% of the sample belongs to the ten largest clones. This sample comprised CD4+ or CD8+ T cells sorted from blood, obtained in a trial of the OX40 agonist ivuxolimab. These receptors were taken from an adult with an advanced solid tumor such as melanoma, head and neck, liver or kidney cancer.

This chain joins TRBV4-2 and TRBJ2-2; 13 bases agree with TRBD2. With V trimmed by 1 base and J by 6 bases, 17 bases remained unmatched. Germline V gene lookup returns CDR1 LGHNA and CDR2 YNFKEQ. CDR3 length: 21 amino acids. CDR3 coding DNA: TGTGCCAGCAGCCAAGGAGCATTACCGGGACTAGCGGGGTTGGTCCCCGGGGAGCTGTTTTTT. Amino acid sequence: CASSQGALPGLAGLVPGELFF.

This clone was counted a single time. This chain joins TRBV27 and TRBJ1-5; 9 nucleotides line up with TRBD1. V trimming: 0 bases; J trimming: 4 bases; junction bases outside the gene matches: 4. Per the germline V gene, CDR1 is MNHEY and CDR2 is SMNVEV (reference sequence). The CDR3 runs to 16 residues. Written as DNA, the CDR3 is TGTGCCAGCAGTTTATCCGGGACAGGGTGGAATCAGCCCCAGCATTTT. Translated, it gives CASSLSGTGWNQPQHF.

The chain carries TRBV6-6 and TRBJ1-4; the match to TRBD1 covers 7 bases. V dropped 2 bases and J dropped 8; count of bases not matched to a gene: 8. The CDR3 runs 15 residues. Germline V gene data show CDR1 as MNHNY and CDR2 as SVGAGI (reference sequence). This CDR3 reads CASSYGTGVGEKLFF. CDR3 DNA sequence: TGTGCCAGCAGTTACGGAACAGGGGTGGGGGAAAAACTGTTTTTT.

The chain is built from TRBV13 and TRBJ2-1, with 9 bases identical to TRBD2. Per germline, CDR1 PRHDT and CDR2 FYEKMQ (reference sequence). Losses at the gene ends were 5 bases for V and 0 bases for J; bases not matched to a gene: 8. The CDR3 length is 17 residues. The DNA of the CDR3 is TGTGCCAGCAGCACCCTTAGCGGGGGCAGCTCCTACAATGAGCAGTTCTTC. Translation gives CASSTLSGGSSYNEQFF.

The chain links TRBV13 to TRBJ2-3; possibly TRBD1 or TRBD2 for D (5 bases each). The germline V gene has CDR1 PRHDT and CDR2 FYEKMQ (reference sequence). The CDR3 loop spans 14 amino acids. Deletions cut 5 bases from V and 0 bases from J, with 9 bases between. CDR3 DNA: TGTGCCAGCAGCCTGGGGACCAGCACAGATACGCAGTATTTT. It codes for CASSLGTSTDTQYF.

By sample share, this clone is large. V is TRBV9 and J is TRBJ2-3, with D perhaps being TRBD1 or TRBD2 (6 bases each). The CDR3 covers 18 residues. V shed 1 base and J shed 3 bases, with 21 bases lying between them. Germline loops: CDR1 SGDLS, CDR2 YYNGEE. CDR3: CASSVRGVQGYGTDTQYF. CDR3 coding DNA: TGTGCCAGCAGCGTAAGGGGGGTGCAGGGGTATGGGACAGATACGCAGTATTTT.

The rearrangement links TRBV7-3 to TRBJ1-6; D remains unclear. CDR3 length: 12 amino acids. Germline V gene data show CDR1 as SGHTA and CDR2 as FQGTGA. V was clipped by 2 bases and J by 14 bases, with 10 bases between them. DNA of the CDR3: TGTGCCAGCAGCTTAGAAAGGTGGTCCCTCCACTTT. Residues: CASSLERWSLHF.

The chain joins TRBV2 to TRBJ1-2; no reliable D call. The germline CDR1 and CDR2 sequences are SNHLY and FYNNEI. Trimming removed 2 bases from V and 4 bases from J, with 14 bases in between. The CDR3 spans 15 residues. CDR3 nucleotide sequence: TGTGCCAGCAGTGAAAGAGGGCCAGGCGGCTATGGCTACACCTTC. This encodes CASSERGPGGYGYTF.

The chain joins TRBV9 to TRBJ2-7; 9 bases line up with TRBD2. Trimming cost V 4 bases and J 2 bases; bases outside gene matches: 7. CDR3 length equals 15 residues. In germline, CDR1 is SGDLS, CDR2 YYNGEE. CDR3 loop: CASSPAAGGPYEQYF. DNA of the CDR3: TGTGCCAGCAGCCCCGCGGCGGGAGGGCCCTACGAGCAGTACTTC.

V gene TRBV4-1 combines with J gene TRBJ2-1; TRBD1 might be the D (6 bases). CDR1 MGHRA and CDR2 YSYEKL come from the germline V gene. The germline V and J ends were trimmed by 2 bases and 9 bases, with 23 bases remaining between them. This CDR3 spans 17 amino acids. The CDR3 loop reads CASSQTPGDPKDPEQFF. CDR3 nucleotide sequence: TGCGCCAGCAGCCAAACCCCAGGGGACCCTAAGGACCCTGAGCAGTTCTTC.

This clone was seen just once. The chain links TRBV6-1 to TRBJ2-1, with 8 bases matching TRBD2. The CDR3 is 13 residues long. Germline V gene lookup returns CDR1 MNHNS and CDR2 SASEGT. With V trimmed by 9 bases and J by 6 bases, 7 bases remained unmatched. The CDR3 coding sequence is TGTGCCAGTCAGCGGGAGAGGGGCAATGAGCAGTTCTTC. Translation: CASQRERGNEQFF.

This clone was seen more than once but under ten times. The chain links TRBV19 to TRBJ1-1; 8 bases are shared with TRBD1. The CDR3 is made up of 14 amino acids. Per germline, CDR1 LNHDA and CDR2 SQIVND (reference sequence). Germline trimming cut 4 bases from V and 5 bases from J; bases unmatched to any gene: 6. This CDR3 is CASSTTGVGTEAFF. The CDR3 DNA reads as TGTGCCAGTAGTACGACAGGGGTCGGGACTGAAGCTTTCTTT.

The CDR3, as DNA: TGTGCCAGCAGCCCTCGAGGGGCGGGCTACGAGCAGTACTTC. Translated, it gives CASSPRGAGYEQYF. The chain recombines TRBV9 with TRBJ2-7; D may be TRBD1 or TRBD2 (5 bases each). V was pared by 4 bases and J by 3 bases, with 14 bases between. This CDR3 spans 14 amino acids. CDR1 is SGDLS and CDR2 is YYNGEE in the germline V gene.

This chain joins TRBV4-1 and TRBJ2-5, with D perhaps matching TRBD1 (5 bases). From germline, CDR1 is MGHRA and CDR2 YSYEKL. V gave up 0 bases and J gave up 3 bases, with 5 bases separating them. The CDR3 runs to 13 residues. CDR3 bases: TGCGCCAGCAGCCAAGAAGGGGAAGAGACCCAGTACTTC. It translates to CASSQEGEETQYF.

This clone showed up just once. J is TRBJ1-2 and V is TRBV7-9; possible D gene TRBD1, 5 bases. This CDR3 is 16 amino acids long. Trimming removed 5 bases at V and 7 bases at J, with 23 bases between. Germline CDR1 and CDR2: SEHNR and FQNEAQ (reference sequence). CDR3 DNA sequence: TGTGCCAGCAGCCCACACGAGGAGGGACCTTGGAGTGGCTACACCTTC. This gives the protein CASSPHEEGPWSGYTF.

The chain combines TRBV19 with TRBJ2-7, with 8 bases that match TRBD1. CDR3 length equals 18 residues. The J segment lost 1 base and the V segment lost 4 bases, leaving 15 bases of the junction unmatched. Germline V gene lookup returns CDR1 LNHDA and CDR2 SQIVND (reference sequence). The DNA of the CDR3 is TGTGCCAGTAGTAAACGGGCTGAACAGGGGGTGGGGTCCTACGAGCAGTACTTC. Its translation: CASSKRAEQGVGSYEQYF.

A note on this clone: A junction boundary mismatches the germline segment, possibly from a read error. The J gene is TRBJ2-7, the V gene TRBV7-7; 8 bases are shared with TRBD2. The CDR3 is 13 amino acids. Germline CDR1 SSHAT, CDR2 FNYEAQ (reference sequence). The CDR3 protein is CASSPGRGYEQYF. CDR3 in DNA: TGTGCTAGCAGCCCCGGGAGGGGCTACGAGCAGTACTTC.

CDR3 in amino acids: CASSSRTSGSVNEQFF. CDR3 sequence (DNA): TGTGCCAGCAGCTCCCGGACTAGCGGGAGCGTTAATGAGCAGTTCTTC. This chain links TRBV13 with TRBJ2-1; TRBD2 aligns across 13 bases. The germline CDR1 and CDR2 sequences are PRHDT and FYEKMQ (reference sequence). V lost 4 bases, J lost 7 bases, and 7 bases stayed unmatched. The CDR3 runs to 16 residues.

This chain connects TRBV6-5 to TRBJ2-5, with D maybe TRBD2 (5 bases). The germline gives CDR1 MNHEY, CDR2 SVGAGI. With 0 bases removed from V and 3 bases from J, the gap between germline ends came to 11 bases. The CDR3 has 15 residues. The DNA of the CDR3 is TGTGCCAGCAGTTACTCGAGAGGGAAAGAAGAGACCCAGTACTTC. Amino acid sequence: CASSYSRGKEETQYF.

The chain links TRBV6-1 to TRBJ2-7, with D unclear. This CDR3 has 12 residues. Looked up from germline, CDR1 is MNHNS and CDR2 is SASEGT. V was cut by 3 bases and J by 7 bases, with 10 bases left in between. For the CDR3, the DNA is TGTGCCAGCAGTGATGGAATCTGGGAGCAGTACTTC. Its protein is CASSDGIWEQYF.

There are a few counts of this clone. V gene TRBV10-3 combines with J gene TRBJ2-3; D may be TRBD2 (6 bases). CDR3 length equals 14 residues. V was trimmed by 4 bases and J by 1 base, leaving 9 bases between them. Germline CDR1 is ENHRY and CDR2 is SYGVKD. The DNA of the CDR3 is TGTGCCATCAGTGCCAAGCGGGGCACAGATACGCAGTATTTT. Amino acids: CAISAKRGTDTQYF.

J is TRBJ1-2 and V is TRBV28; no clear D. Trimming took off 1 base at V and 4 bases at J, with 10 bases between the two ends. The germline gives CDR1 MDHEN, CDR2 SYDVKM. The CDR3 is 14 amino acids. The CDR3 spells CASSLSVGGYGYTF. In DNA form, the CDR3 reads TGTGCCAGCAGTTTATCGGTCGGCGGCTATGGCTACACCTTC.